This T cell receptor (beta chain) was sequenced in a study of metastatic and nonmetastatic thyroid tumors. Findings and caveats of the study: Relative to benign nodules, malignant thyroid tumors were reportedly characterized by significantly elevated TCR beta diversity in blood and tumor.

Germline CDR1 and CDR2: LGHNA and YNFKEQ. With 0 bases removed from V and 0 bases from J, the gap between germline ends came to 9 bases. This CDR3 has 15 residues. TCRdb redid the clone calls on the PCR reads using MiXCR. The sample records some 84,000 clones, less than 10% being singletons. This clone has ten or more counts. Its target is unknown. All patients reached thyroid surgery having received no treatment beforehand. The chain uses TRBV4-2 and TRBJ2-7; D not certain. The sample consisted of blood. The clonotype was recovered from a female donor with papillary thyroid cancer or a benign thyroid nodule (not recorded which). Some clones in this sample may be carry-over from other donors' samples. DNA of the CDR3: TGTGCCAGCAGCCAAGAAGGCTCTAGCTCCTACGAGCAGTACTTC. This codes for CASSQEGSSSYEQYF.